This TCR beta chain was identified during a study of shared clonotypes between healthy human individuals. Study-level findings and limits: Rarefaction showed that sequencing of sorted subsets was incomplete (despite large depth). Generation of non-shared clonotypes was less probable than generation of clonotypes shared by all four donors. With a handful of donors compared, 4% to 5.5% of naive CD4 clonotypes were shared.

The germline V and J ends were trimmed by 4 bases and 9 bases, with 20 bases remaining between them. The CDR3 consists of 14 residues. Germline assignment: CDR1 SGDLS and CDR2 YYNGEE. Libraries were prepared by immunoSEQ multiplex PCR; TCRdb keeps only in-frame clonotypes and omits some of them. The sample comprises approximately 940,000 clones, over 75% of which are singletons, and about 1.5% rests with the top ten. Comment on this clone: The antigen is undetermined.

The receptor comes from a man aged 18 to 29 in good health. The chain has TRBV9 and TRBJ2-7; a weak D match, TRBD2 (6 bases). Material for sequencing was memory CD4+ T cells sorted from blood. Subset denoted: CD45RA-negative fraction. The chain's CDR3 is CASSQLRDSPGQYF. CDR3 DNA: TGTGCCAGCAGCCAACTAAGGGACTCCCCGGGGCAGTACTTC. Using reference TRBV9 and TRBJ2-7 for the parts outside the CDR3, the full variable domain is DSGVTQTPKHLITATGQRVTLRCSPRSGDLSVYWYQQSLDQGLQFLIQYYNGEERAKGNILERFSAQQFPDLHSELNLSSLELGDSALYFCASSQLRDSPGQYFGPGTRLTVT.